This TCR beta chain was sequenced during a study of immune heterogeneity within non-small cell lung tumors. Across the whole study: In total, the tumors were 4 squamous cell carcinomas, 10 non-squamous carcinomas and 1 not otherwise specified.

TCR beta CDR3 was amplified by multiplex PCR, first round around 10 cycles, 32 V and 13 J primers. MiXCR was run by TCRdb on the multiplex PCR reads, yielding one entry per CDR3 protein. Among tens of thousands of distinct CDR3 sequences, 25% to 30% were seen once, and the ten largest hold almost 4%. The starting template was genomic DNA from bulk tumor, about 600 ng per sample. Several widely spaced biopsies per primary tumor were taken during surgery. Those enrolled were patients newly diagnosed with untreated non-small cell lung cancer and undergoing curative surgery. To note about this clonotype: Its antigen remains unknown.

This CDR3 has 13 amino acids. V was pared by 5 bases and J by 10 bases, with 17 bases between. Germline values: CDR1 SGHTA, CDR2 FQGTGA. Study results and caveats: Multiple tumor sites within a patient showed recurrence of identical dominant CDR3 beta clonotypes; site-unique high-frequency clones were present as well. The correlation between local T-cell clonality and local tumor mutational burden was positive, moderate in strength and statistically significant, with R 0.3 to 0.4.

The sequence came from a man aged 40-49 years with non-small cell lung cancer. What was sequenced was lung tumor tissue. The V call is TRBV7-3, the J call TRBJ1-1, with D uncertain. The CDR3 here is CASSQGAGGRAFF. In DNA form, the CDR3 reads TGTGCCAGCAGCCAAGGAGCAGGAGGGAGAGCTTTCTTT.